The 23 T cell receptor beta chains presented below share a single source sample, sequenced in a study of technical replicates of blood from a few donors. Sequencing was performed with immunoSEQ multiplex PCR; in TCRdb, only in-frame clones are kept and a portion is missing. The table records 65,000 to 85,000 clones, 85% to 95% of them present only once. The sample comprised T cells isolated from PBMCs. Source of these receptors: a human donor in good health.

V and J are TRBV7-9 and TRBJ2-5; the D gene is possibly TRBD1 (5 bases). The CDR3 is 14 amino acids. Trimming removed 4 bases from V and 2 bases from J, with 11 bases in between. From germline, CDR1 is SEHNR and CDR2 FQNEAQ (reference sequence). CDR3 sequence: CASSSRQFQETQYF. The CDR3 DNA reads as TGTGCCAGCAGCTCTAGACAGTTTCAAGAGACCCAGTACTTC.

The chain combines TRBV9 with TRBJ2-1; TRBD2 aligns across 13 bases. After removal of 7 bases from V and 3 bases from J, the junction contained 13 bases not matched to a gene. The CDR3 consists of 18 residues. From germline, CDR1 is SGDLS and CDR2 YYNGEE. The CDR3 is CASGTGLAGIKRYNEQFF. The CDR3 DNA sequence: TGTGCCAGCGGCACGGGACTAGCGGGAATCAAACGCTACAATGAGCAGTTCTTC. The entire variable domain, with the rest obtained from reference TRBV9 and TRBJ2-1, is as follows: DSGVTQTPKHLITATGQRVTLRCSPRSGDLSVYWYQQSLDQGLQFLIQYYNGEERAKGNILERFSAQQFPDLHSELNLSSLELGDSALYFCASGTGLAGIKRYNEQFFGPGTRLTVL.

This clone has a handful of counts. The chain joins TRBV2 to TRBJ1-2; 7 nucleotides align to TRBD1. The CDR3 has 14 residues. Unmatched junction bases numbered 9, after V lost 4 bases and J lost 7 bases. Germline V gene lookup returns CDR1 SNHLY and CDR2 FYNNEI. CDR3 nucleotide sequence: TGTGCCAGCAGTGTTTTCAGGGGGAAGGGTGGCTACACCTTC. Its protein is CASSVFRGKGGYTF. The full variable domain, its missing parts supplied by reference TRBV2 and TRBJ1-2, is EPEVTQTPSHQVTQMGQEVILRCVPISNHLYFYWYRQILGQKVEFLVSFYNNEISEKSEIFDDQFSVERPDGSNFTLKIRSTKLEDSAMYFCASSVFRGKGGYTFGSGTRLTVV.

The rearrangement links TRBV14 to TRBJ2-1; a possible D gene is TRBD2 (6 bases). Trimming cost V 1 base and J 5 bases, with 12 bases left between them. CDR3 length equals 15 residues. From germline, CDR1 is SGHDN and CDR2 FVKESK. CDR3 amino acids: CASSQGDFGHNEQFF. DNA of the CDR3: TGTGCCAGCAGCCAAGGGGACTTCGGTCACAATGAGCAGTTCTTC.

This clone was observed a handful of times. The chain couples TRBV6-1 to TRBJ1-1; a possible D gene is TRBD1 (6 bases). The CDR3 is 12 amino acids. In germline, CDR1 is MNHNS, CDR2 SASEGT. With 11 bases removed from V and 3 bases from J, the gap between germline ends came to 13 bases. CDR3 in DNA: TGTGCCTGCAACAGGGTAGACACTGAAGCTTTCTTT. Its protein is CACNRVDTEAFF.

Notes on this clone: The same CDR3 can be traced to other DNA sequences in this sample. This chain connects TRBV6-5 to TRBJ1-1; D unclear. The germline gives CDR1 MNHEY, CDR2 SVGAGI. This CDR3 is 11 amino acids long. V shed 3 bases and J shed 7 bases, with 6 bases lying between them. CDR3 coding DNA: TGTGCCAGCAGTTATGGAGGTGAAGCTTTCTTT. Encoded protein: CASSYGGEAFF.

This chain uses TRBV7-7 with TRBJ2-1, with 9 bases that match TRBD2. This CDR3 comprises 15 residues. The ends lost 3 bases at V and 1 base at J; junction bases unmatched: 1. In germline, CDR1 is SSHAT, CDR2 FNYEAQ (reference sequence). CDR3 sequence: CASSFGLASYNEQFF. The CDR3 nucleotides read TGTGCCAGCAGCTTTGGACTAGCGTCCTACAATGAGCAGTTCTTC.

The chain links TRBV10-1 to TRBJ2-1; TRBD1 aligns across 7 bases. The CDR3 has 13 residues. Germline CDR1 is WNHNN and CDR2 is SYGVQD (reference sequence). J lost 8 bases, V lost 6 bases, and 7 bases had no gene match. The CDR3 nucleotides read TGCGCCAGCAGGGAAACAGGGGATGATGAGCAGTTCTTC. Amino acids: CASRETGDDEQFF.

The gene calls are TRBV2 and TRBJ1-2, with a possible D match to TRBD1 (6 bases). The V gene's germline CDR1 is SNHLY and CDR2 FYNNEI. Deletions cut 6 bases from V and 6 bases from J, with 17 bases between. The CDR3 has 14 residues. The CDR3 DNA is TGTGCCAGCAGCCCCCCTACAGGGCAGGATGGCTACACCTTC. Translation: CASSPPTGQDGYTF.

As regards this clone: Distinct nucleotide sequences in the sample also encode this CDR3. The chain carries TRBV19 and TRBJ2-7, with D possibly TRBD1 on 5 matching bases. CDR1 and CDR2 (germline): LNHDA, SQIVND (reference sequence). CDR3 length: 13 residues. V was cut by 3 bases and J by 2 bases, with 8 bases left in between. CDR3 sequence: CASSMTDTYEQYF. CDR3 sequence (DNA): TGTGCCAGTAGTATGACAGATACCTACGAGCAGTACTTC. Full variable domain (outside the CDR3, taken from reference TRBV19 and TRBJ2-7): DGGITQSPKYLFRKEGQNVTLSCEQNLNHDAMYWYRQDPGQGLRLIYYSQIVNDFQKGDIAEGYSVSREKKESFPLTVTSAQKNPTAFYLCASSMTDTYEQYFGPGTRLTVT.

This rearrangement joins TRBV7-9 to TRBJ2-3; 8 bases map to TRBD1. Trimming removed 4 bases from V and 5 bases from J; junction bases left unmatched: 8. This CDR3 is built from 15 residues. Per germline, CDR1 SEHNR and CDR2 FQNEAQ (reference sequence). Here the CDR3 DNA reads TGTGCCAGCAGCTCCGAGACAGGGGTGGGAGATACGCAGTATTTT. Translated, it gives CASSSETGVGDTQYF. Supplemented by reference TRBV7-9 and TRBJ2-3, the full variable domain reads DTGVSQNPRHKITKRGQNVTFRCDPISEHNRLYWYRQTLGQGPEFLTYFQNEAQLEKSRLLSDRFSAERPKGSFSTLEIQRTEQGDSAMYLCASSSETGVGDTQYFGPGTRLTVL.

J is TRBJ2-1 and V is TRBV7-9, with D tentatively TRBD1 (5 bases). The CDR3 sequence is 16 residues long. Per germline, CDR1 SEHNR and CDR2 FQNEAQ (reference sequence). The V gene lost 1 base and the J gene lost 3 bases, with 13 bases spanning the gap. In nucleotides, the CDR3 is TGTGCCAGCAGCTTAGAGTTGAGACAGATCTACAATGAGCAGTTCTTC. Translation gives CASSLELRQIYNEQFF.

The chain joins TRBV7-2 to TRBJ2-2; perhaps TRBD2 as D (5 bases). The length of the CDR3 is 15 residues. The germline CDR1 and CDR2 sequences are SGHTA and FQGNSA. The ends were cut back, 2 bases at V and 0 bases at J, with 7 bases in the middle. CDR3 in DNA: TGTGCCAGCAGCTTACGGCGGGCGAACACCGGGGAGCTGTTTTTT. Its protein product is CASSLRRANTGELFF.

The CDR3 loop reads CASRIRESIGELFF. The CDR3 DNA is TGTGCCAGTAGAATTCGGGAGTCGATCGGGGAGCTGTTTTTT. This chain joins TRBV19 and TRBJ2-2; a possible D gene is TRBD2 (6 bases). Trimming cost V 6 bases and J 7 bases, with 15 bases left between them. The CDR3 loop spans 14 amino acids. Germline CDR1 is LNHDA and CDR2 is SQIVND (reference sequence).

This clone was picked up a small number of times. The genes are TRBV5-1 and TRBJ2-5; TRBD2 is a possible D gene (6 bases). This CDR3 has 19 amino acids. V lost 3 bases, J lost 3 bases, and 27 bases lay in between. The germline V gene encodes CDR1 SGHRS and CDR2 YFSETQ. The CDR3 nucleotides read TGCGCCAGCAGCTCCCTCCGGGGGAACGTTAAGCGCGGAGAAGAGACCCAGTACTTC. Translation: CASSSLRGNVKRGEETQYF. Based on the CDR3 plus reference TRBV5-1 and TRBJ2-5, the full variable domain is KAGVTQTPRYLIKTRGQQVTLSCSPISGHRSVSWYQQTPGQGLQFLFEYFSETQRNKGNFPGRFSGRQFSNSRSEMNVSTLELGDSALYLCASSSLRGNVKRGEETQYFGPGTRLLVL.

This clone showed up just once. This chain uses TRBV30 with TRBJ2-5; the match to TRBD2 covers 8 bases. Trimming at V came to 3 bases and at J to 4 bases, leaving 7 bases not matched to a gene. Germline lookup yields CDR1 GTSNPN and CDR2 SVGIG (reference sequence). The CDR3 runs 14 residues. CDR3 bases: TGTGCCTGGAGGGGTAGCGGGAAAGGAGAGACCCAGTACTTC. Translation gives CAWRGSGKGETQYF. The full variable domain, rest sourced from reference TRBV30 and TRBJ2-5, is SQTIHQWPATLVQPVGSPLSLECTVEGTSNPNLYWYRQAAGRGLQLLFYSVGIGQISSEVPQNLSASRPQDRQFILSSKKLLLSDSGFYLCAWRGSGKGETQYFGPGTRLLVL.

The chain employs TRBV30 and TRBJ1-2; TRBD1 matches 8 bases. The length of the CDR3 is 14 residues. Germline CDR1 reads GTSNPN; CDR2 reads SVGIG (reference sequence). The V and J ends lost 4 bases and 6 bases, in that order; junction bases with no gene match: 10. CDR3 region: CAWITGGQQDGYTF. CDR3 in DNA: TGTGCCTGGATAACAGGGGGGCAACAAGATGGCTACACCTTC.

The V and J genes are TRBV11-3 and TRBJ2-7; 8 bases are shared with TRBD1. This CDR3 has 14 residues. V lost 5 bases, J lost 3 bases, and 6 bases stayed unmatched. Germline V gene lookup returns CDR1 SGHNT and CDR2 YENEEA. The CDR3 reads CASSPRDRIYEQYF. CDR3 in DNA: TGTGCCAGCAGCCCCCGGGACAGGATCTACGAGCAGTACTTC.

V is TRBV28 and J is TRBJ1-1, with unresolved D. CDR1 is MDHEN, CDR2 SYDVKM, per germline. The CDR3 is made up of 13 amino acids. V lost 6 bases and J lost 4, with 12 bases in between. CDR3 amino acids: CASSRTSGTEAFF. CDR3 DNA sequence: TGTGCCAGCAGCCGAACCTCGGGCACTGAAGCTTTCTTT.

V gene TRBV4-1 combines with J gene TRBJ2-7; TRBD2 might be the D (5 bases). This CDR3 is 13 amino acids long. The V end lost 2 bases, the J end lost 3 bases, and 8 bases lay between the germline ends. Germline V gene data show CDR1 as MGHRA and CDR2 as YSYEKL. This CDR3 reads CASSQRAGYEQYF. The CDR3 coding sequence is TGCGCCAGCAGCCAACGTGCGGGCTACGAGCAGTACTTC.

The V gene is TRBV10-3, the J gene TRBJ1-1; weak D call: TRBD1 (5 bases). This CDR3 is built from 14 residues. The germline gives CDR1 ENHRY, CDR2 SYGVKD. With 4 bases removed from V and 6 bases from J, the gap between germline ends came to 15 bases. The CDR3 region has the DNA TGTGCCATCAGTGTGCAGGGCGGAGGGGCTGAAGCTTTCTTT. Its translation: CAISVQGGGAEAFF.

This clone was seen only once. This chain uses TRBV27 with TRBJ1-5; D not resolved. V was clipped by 1 base and J by 0 bases, with 10 bases between them. Germline-derived CDR1 and CDR2 are MNHEY and SMNVEV (reference sequence). CDR3 length equals 16 residues. The CDR3 spells CASSLLAGYSNQPQHF. The CDR3 bases are TGTGCCAGCAGTTTATTGGCGGGATATAGCAATCAGCCCCAGCATTTT.

The chain is built from TRBV20-1 and TRBJ2-7; D gene uncertain. CDR1 DFQATT and CDR2 SNEGSKA come from the germline V gene (reference sequence). V dropped 6 bases and J dropped 5 bases, with 8 bases sitting between them. This CDR3 spans 10 amino acids. CDR3 bases: TGCAGTGCATCAACTGACGAGCAGTACTTC. Its protein is CSASTDEQYF.